This is a list of T cell receptor beta chains from one sample in a study of memory CD4+ T cells and cytomegalovirus serostatus. The method was immunoSEQ multiplex PCR; TCRdb's version includes in-frame clones alone and lacks a portion of them. The sample has tens of thousands of clones, 79% seen once. The sequencing sample was made of memory CD4+ T cells from blood. These receptors all stem from an adult in good health and CMV-seronegative. CDR3s include the opening cysteine and the closing phenylalanine or tryptophan. The D gene is left open where the match is weak. Expanded clones get a size class; other rows say once, few or many, or leave the size out.

D,length,size,V,J,DNA,CDR3
.,13,.,TRBV6-1,TRBJ1-6,TGTGCCAGCAGTGAAAGACCAAACCTCCCCCTCCACTTT,CASSERPNLPLHF
.,16,.,TRBV15,TRBJ2-7,TGTGCCACCAGCAGAGATTTGGCAGGGGATGGCTACGAGCAGTACTTC,CATSRDLAGDGYEQYF
.,16,.,TRBV9,TRBJ2-2,TGTGCCAGCAGCGTTCTGTCCAGCGGTAACACCGGGGAGCTGTTTTTT,CASSVLSSGNTGELFF
TRBD2,14,.,TRBV10-1,TRBJ2-7,TGCGCCAGCAGTCCCGGGGGGGGGAGGAACGAGCAGTACTTC,CASSPGGGRNEQYF
TRBD1,14,.,TRBV6-5,TRBJ1-1,TGTGCCAGCAGTCGCGACAGGGGGAACACTGAAGCTTTCTTT,CASSRDRGNTEAFF
.,13,.,TRBV11-2,TRBJ1-1,TGTGCCAGCAGCACGCGCTCGAACACTGAAGCTTTCTTT,CASSTRSNTEAFF
.,16,.,TRBV19,TRBJ2-7,TGTGCCAGTAGTTTCTCCTCTAGCGCGAGCTCCTACGAGCAGTACTTC,CASSFSSSASSYEQYF
TRBD1,14,.,TRBV5-8,TRBJ1-2,TGTGCCAGCAGCTCCGGGACAGGGTCCTATGGCTACACCTTC,CASSSGTGSYGYTF
.,15,.,TRBV13,TRBJ2-5,TGTGCCAGCAGCTTATGGACGTCTCCCTCGGAGACCCAGTACTTC,CASSLWTSPSETQYF
TRBD2,16,.,TRBV30,TRBJ2-3,TGTGCCTGGAGACTAGCGGGAGGTCCGGGGACAGATACGCAGTATTTT,CAWRLAGGPGTDTQYF
TRBD1,14,.,TRBV27,TRBJ1-3,TGTGCCAGCAGACGACAGGGACCTGAGAACACCATATATTTT,CASRRQGPENTIYF
.,13,once,TRBV6-6,TRBJ1-1,TGTGCCAGCACCTCGGCGACAGTCGCTGAAGCTTTCTTT,CASTSATVAEAFF
TRBD1,15,.,TRBV7-9,TRBJ2-1,TGTGCCAGCAGCTGGGCCGGGACAGGGTACAATGAGCAGTTCTTC,CASSWAGTGYNEQFF
TRBD1,12,few,TRBV29-1,TRBJ1-1,TGCAGCGCCGGGACAGGCGATTTTGAAGCTTTCTTT,CSAGTGDFEAFF
TRBD1,16,.,TRBV27,TRBJ2-7,TGTGCCAGCAGTGCACGAACCGGGACAGGGGTCTACGAGCAGTACTTC,CASSARTGTGVYEQYF
.,12,once,TRBV7-9,TRBJ1-6,TGTGCCAGCAGCTCATCTAGGGGGCCCCTCCACTTT,CASSSSRGPLHF
.,13,few,TRBV2,TRBJ1-1,TGTGCCAGCAGCGCGTACCGGGACGGTGAAGCTTTCTTT,CASSAYRDGEAFF
TRBD1,15,.,TRBV7-2,TRBJ2-5,TGTGCCAGCAGCCCCCGGACAGGGAATCAAGAGACCCAGTACTTC,CASSPRTGNQETQYF
.,16,.,TRBV7-2,TRBJ2-1,TGTGCCAGCAGCTTAGCGGTGACTAGTGGTTACAATGAGCAGTTCTTC,CASSLAVTSGYNEQFF
.,15,.,TRBV2,TRBJ1-4,TGTGCCAGTAGAAAGTGGGACTCAACTAATGAAAAACTGTTTTTT,CASRKWDSTNEKLFF
.,13,.,TRBV21-1,TRBJ1-2,TGTGCCAGCAGCAACAGGGAGGGATATGGCTACACCTTC,CASSNREGYGYTF
.,14,.,TRBV7-2,TRBJ1-1,TGTGCCAGCACCACGGGTACGTGGGGAACTGAAGCTTTCTTT,CASTTGTWGTEAFF